This T cell receptor beta chain was identified during a study of pediatric ulcerative colitis. Sequencing was at survey level. Profiling relied on immunoSEQ multiplex PCR, and the TCRdb table lists in-frame clones only, not all of them. Among 36,000 or so clones listed, 73% were seen once. In the case of this clone: The antigen is unknown.

From germline, CDR1 is LNHDA and CDR2 SQIVND (reference sequence). V was clipped by 7 bases and J by 5 bases, with 17 bases between them. CDR3 size: 14 residues. Overall study findings and caveats: Rectal pinch biopsies may have included blood-derived T cells, especially in patients with overt colitis.

During colonoscopy, one to two rectal pinch biopsies were collected. Before the diagnostic colonoscopy, ulcerative colitis patients were free of immunosuppressive medication. The receptor comes from a boy aged 10-17 years with moderate ulcerative colitis. The sample taken for sequencing was gut tissue. The gene calls are TRBV19 and TRBJ2-5; D possibly corresponds to TRBD1 (5 bases). The CDR3 loop reads CASKRDSSQETQYF. The CDR3 region has the DNA TGTGCCAGTAAAAGAGACAGTTCCCAGGAGACCCAGTACTTC.